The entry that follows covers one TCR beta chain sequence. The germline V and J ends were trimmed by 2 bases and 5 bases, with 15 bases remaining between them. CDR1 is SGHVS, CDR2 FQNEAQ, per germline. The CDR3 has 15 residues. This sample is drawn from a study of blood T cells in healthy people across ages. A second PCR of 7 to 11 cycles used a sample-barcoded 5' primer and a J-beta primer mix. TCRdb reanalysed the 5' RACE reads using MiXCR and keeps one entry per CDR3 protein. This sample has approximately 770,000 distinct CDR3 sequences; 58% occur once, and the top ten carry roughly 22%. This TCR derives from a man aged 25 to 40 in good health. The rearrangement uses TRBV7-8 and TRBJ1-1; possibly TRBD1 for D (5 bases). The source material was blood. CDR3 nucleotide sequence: TGTGCCAGCAGCTTACTGGGGGAGGCGGCGACTGAAGCTTTCTTT. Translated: CASSLLGEAATEAFF.